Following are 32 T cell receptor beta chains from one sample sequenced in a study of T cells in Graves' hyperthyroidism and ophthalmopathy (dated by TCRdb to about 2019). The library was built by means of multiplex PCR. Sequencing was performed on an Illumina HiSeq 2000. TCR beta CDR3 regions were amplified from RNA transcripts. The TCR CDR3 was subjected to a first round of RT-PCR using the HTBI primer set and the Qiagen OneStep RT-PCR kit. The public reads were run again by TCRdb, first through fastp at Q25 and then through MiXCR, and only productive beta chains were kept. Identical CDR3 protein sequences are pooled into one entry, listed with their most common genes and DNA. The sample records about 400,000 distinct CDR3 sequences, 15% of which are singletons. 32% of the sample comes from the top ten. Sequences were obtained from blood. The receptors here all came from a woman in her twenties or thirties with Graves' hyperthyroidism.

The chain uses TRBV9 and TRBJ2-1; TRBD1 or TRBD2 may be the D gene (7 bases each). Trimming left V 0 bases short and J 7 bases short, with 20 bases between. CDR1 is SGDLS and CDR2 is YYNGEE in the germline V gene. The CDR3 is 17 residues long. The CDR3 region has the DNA TGTGCCAGCAGCGTAGAACTAGCGAGTACACAGGGGAATGAGCAGTTCTTC. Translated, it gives CASSVELASTQGNEQFF.

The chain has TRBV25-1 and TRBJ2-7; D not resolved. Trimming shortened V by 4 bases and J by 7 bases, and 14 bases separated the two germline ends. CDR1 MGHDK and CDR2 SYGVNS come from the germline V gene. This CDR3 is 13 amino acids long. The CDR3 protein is CASSGYYAEEQYF. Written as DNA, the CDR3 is TGTGCCAGCAGTGGGTACTACGCGGAGGAGCAGTACTTC.

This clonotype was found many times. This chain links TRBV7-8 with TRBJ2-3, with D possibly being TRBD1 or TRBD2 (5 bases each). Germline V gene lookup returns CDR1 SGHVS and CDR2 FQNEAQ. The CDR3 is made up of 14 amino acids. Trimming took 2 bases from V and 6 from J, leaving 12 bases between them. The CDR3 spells CASSLPTGTDTQYF. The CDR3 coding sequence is TGTGCCAGCAGCTTACCGACGGGGACCGATACGCAGTATTTT.

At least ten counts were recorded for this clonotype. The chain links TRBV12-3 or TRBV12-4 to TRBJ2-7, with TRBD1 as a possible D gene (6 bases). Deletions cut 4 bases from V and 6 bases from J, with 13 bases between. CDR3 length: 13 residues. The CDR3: CASSYRARGEQYF. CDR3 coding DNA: TGTGCCAGCAGTTACAGGGCCAGGGGCGAGCAGTACTTC.

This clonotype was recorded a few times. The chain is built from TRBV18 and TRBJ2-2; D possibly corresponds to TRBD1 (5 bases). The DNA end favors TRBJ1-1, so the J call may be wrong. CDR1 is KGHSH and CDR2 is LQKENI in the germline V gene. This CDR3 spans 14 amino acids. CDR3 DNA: TGTGCCAGCTCACCACTGTTAGGGACCGGGGGAGCTTTCTTT. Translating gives CASSPLLGTGGAFF.

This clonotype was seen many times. The CDR3 reads CASRLLASVNNEQFF. The CDR3 region has the DNA TGTGCCAGCAGACTCCTAGCATCCGTCAACAATGAGCAGTTCTTC. The rearrangement links TRBV3-1 to TRBJ2-1; D is perhaps TRBD2 (5 bases). V was pared by 6 bases and J by 5 bases, with 17 bases between. This CDR3 has 15 amino acids. Germline loops: CDR1 LGHDT, CDR2 YNNKEL (reference sequence).

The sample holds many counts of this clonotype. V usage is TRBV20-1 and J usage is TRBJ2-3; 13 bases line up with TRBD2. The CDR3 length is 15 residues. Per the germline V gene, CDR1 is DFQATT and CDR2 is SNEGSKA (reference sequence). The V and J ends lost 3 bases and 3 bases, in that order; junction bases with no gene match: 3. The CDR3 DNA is TGCAGTGCTAGCCGGACTAGCGGGAGAACAGATACGCAGTATTTT. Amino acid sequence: CSASRTSGRTDTQYF.

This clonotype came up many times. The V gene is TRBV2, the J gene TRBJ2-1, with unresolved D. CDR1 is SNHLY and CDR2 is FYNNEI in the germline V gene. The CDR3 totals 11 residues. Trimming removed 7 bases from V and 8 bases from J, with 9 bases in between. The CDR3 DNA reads TGTGCCAGCACCCCCGGCTATGAGCAGTTCTTC. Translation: CASTPGYEQFF.

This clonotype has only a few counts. CDR3 coding DNA: TGTGCCAGCAGCTTTCGACAGGGTGGAAGAGAGACCCAGTACTTC. Protein: CASSFRQGGRETQYF. The genes are TRBV7-2 and TRBJ2-5; the match to TRBD1 covers 7 bases. The CDR3 runs 15 residues. Germline trimming cut 3 bases from V and 4 bases from J; bases unmatched to any gene: 8. Germline V gives CDR1 SGHTA, CDR2 FQGNSA.

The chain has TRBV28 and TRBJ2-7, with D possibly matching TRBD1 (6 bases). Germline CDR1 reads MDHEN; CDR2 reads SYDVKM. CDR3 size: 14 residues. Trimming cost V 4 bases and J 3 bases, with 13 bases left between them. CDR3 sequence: CASSSTGTFYEQYF. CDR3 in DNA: TGTGCCAGCAGTTCGACCGGGACATTCTACGAGCAGTACTTC.

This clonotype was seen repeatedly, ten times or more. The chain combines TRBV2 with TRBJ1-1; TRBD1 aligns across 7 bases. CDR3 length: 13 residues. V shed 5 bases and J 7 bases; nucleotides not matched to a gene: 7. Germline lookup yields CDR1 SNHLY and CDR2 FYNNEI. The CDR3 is CASSFNRGDEAFF. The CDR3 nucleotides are TGTGCCAGCAGTTTTAACAGGGGTGATGAAGCTTTCTTT.

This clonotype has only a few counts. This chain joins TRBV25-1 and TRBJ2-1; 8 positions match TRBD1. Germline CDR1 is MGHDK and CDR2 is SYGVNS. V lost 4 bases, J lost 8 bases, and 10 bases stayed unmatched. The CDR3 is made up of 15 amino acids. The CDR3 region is CASSAGQGLLDEQFF. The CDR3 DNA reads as TGTGCCAGCAGTGCCGGACAGGGCCTCCTCGATGAGCAGTTCTTC.

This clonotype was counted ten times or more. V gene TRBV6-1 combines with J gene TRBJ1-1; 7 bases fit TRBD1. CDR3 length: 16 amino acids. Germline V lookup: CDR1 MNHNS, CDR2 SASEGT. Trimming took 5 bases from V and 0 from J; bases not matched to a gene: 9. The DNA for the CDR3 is TGTGCCAGCAGTCAACGGACAGGCGCCGTGAACACTGAAGCTTTCTTT. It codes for CASSQRTGAVNTEAFF.

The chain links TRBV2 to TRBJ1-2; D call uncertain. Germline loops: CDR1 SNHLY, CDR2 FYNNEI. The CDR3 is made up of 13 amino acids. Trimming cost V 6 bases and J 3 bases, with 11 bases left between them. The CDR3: CASRSTADYGYTF. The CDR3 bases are TGTGCCAGCAGATCTACAGCCGACTATGGCTACACCTTC.

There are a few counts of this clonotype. CDR3 nucleotides: TGTGCCAGCAGCAACGAAGGGAGCTTCCACGAGCAGTACTTC. This gives the protein CASSNEGSFHEQYF. The chain combines TRBV27 with TRBJ2-7, with D perhaps TRBD2 (5 bases). The CDR3 covers 14 residues. Trimming shortened V by 6 bases and J by 5 bases, and 17 bases separated the two germline ends. CDR1 and CDR2 (germline): MNHEY, SMNVEV (reference sequence).

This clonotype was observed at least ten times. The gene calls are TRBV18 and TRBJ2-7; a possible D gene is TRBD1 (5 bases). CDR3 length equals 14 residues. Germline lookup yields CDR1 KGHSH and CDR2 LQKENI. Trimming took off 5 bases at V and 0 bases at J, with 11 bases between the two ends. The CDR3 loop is CASSSTDLSYEQYF. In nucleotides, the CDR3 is TGTGCCAGCTCATCGACAGACCTCTCCTACGAGCAGTACTTC.

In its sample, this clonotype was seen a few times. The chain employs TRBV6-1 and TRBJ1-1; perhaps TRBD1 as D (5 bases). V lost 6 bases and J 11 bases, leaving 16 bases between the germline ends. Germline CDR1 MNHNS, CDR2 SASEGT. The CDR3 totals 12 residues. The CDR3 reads CASRSLGTGAFF. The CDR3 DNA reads TGTGCCAGCAGGTCTCTCGGGACGGGGGCTTTCTTT.

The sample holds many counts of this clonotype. CDR3 sequence: CASSPMEFSNYGYTF. CDR3 in DNA: TGTGCCAGCTCACCAATGGAATTTTCTAACTATGGCTACACCTTC. This rearrangement joins TRBV18 to TRBJ1-2; the D is unclear. Deletions cut 2 bases from V and 0 bases from J, with 10 bases between. This CDR3 has 15 residues. Germline CDR1 and CDR2: KGHSH and LQKENI.

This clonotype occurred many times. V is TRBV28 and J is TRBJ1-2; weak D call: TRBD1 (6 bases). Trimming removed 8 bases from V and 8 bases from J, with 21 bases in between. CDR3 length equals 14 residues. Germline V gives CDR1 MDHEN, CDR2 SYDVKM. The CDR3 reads CASLSWAGEAGYTF. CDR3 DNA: TGTGCCAGCCTTTCCTGGGCAGGGGAGGCAGGCTACACCTTC.

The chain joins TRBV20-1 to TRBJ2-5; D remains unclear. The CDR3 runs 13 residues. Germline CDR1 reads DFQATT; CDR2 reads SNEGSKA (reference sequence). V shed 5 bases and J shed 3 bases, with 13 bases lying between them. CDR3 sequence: CSASDGRKETQYF. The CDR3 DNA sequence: TGCAGTGCTTCTGATGGCCGTAAAGAGACCCAGTACTTC.

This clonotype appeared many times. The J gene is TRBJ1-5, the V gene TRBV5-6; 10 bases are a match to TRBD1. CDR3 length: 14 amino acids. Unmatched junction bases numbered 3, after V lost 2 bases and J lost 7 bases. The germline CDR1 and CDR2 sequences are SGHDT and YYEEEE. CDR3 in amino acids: CASSFGQGDQPQHF. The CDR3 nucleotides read TGTGCCAGCAGCTTCGGACAGGGGGACCAGCCCCAGCATTTT.

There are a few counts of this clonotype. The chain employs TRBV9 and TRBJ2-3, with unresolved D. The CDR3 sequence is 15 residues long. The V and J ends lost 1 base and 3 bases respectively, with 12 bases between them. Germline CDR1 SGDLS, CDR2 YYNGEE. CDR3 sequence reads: CASSVRNSPTDTQYF. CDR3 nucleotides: TGTGCCAGCAGCGTAAGAAACAGTCCAACAGATACGCAGTATTTT.

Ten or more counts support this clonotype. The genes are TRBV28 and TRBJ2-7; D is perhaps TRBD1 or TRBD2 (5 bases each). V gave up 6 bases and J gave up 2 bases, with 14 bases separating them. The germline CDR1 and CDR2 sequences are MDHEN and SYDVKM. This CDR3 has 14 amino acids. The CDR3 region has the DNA TGTGCCAGCAGCCCGGGACCGACCCCCTACGAGCAGTACTTC. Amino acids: CASSPGPTPYEQYF.

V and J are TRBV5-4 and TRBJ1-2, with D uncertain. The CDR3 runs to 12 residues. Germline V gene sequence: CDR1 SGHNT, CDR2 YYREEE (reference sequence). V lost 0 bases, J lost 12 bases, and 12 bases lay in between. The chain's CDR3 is CASSLAETPDTF. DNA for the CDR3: TGTGCCAGCAGCTTGGCCGAGACACCGGACACCTTC.

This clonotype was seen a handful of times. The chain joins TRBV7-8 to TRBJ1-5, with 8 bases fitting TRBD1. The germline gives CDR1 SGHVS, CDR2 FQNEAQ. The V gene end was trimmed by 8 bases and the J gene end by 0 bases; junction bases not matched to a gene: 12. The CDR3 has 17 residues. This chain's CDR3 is CASGERGQAYSNQPQHF. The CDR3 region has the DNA TGTGCCAGCGGCGAGAGGGGACAGGCCTATAGCAATCAGCCCCAGCATTTT.

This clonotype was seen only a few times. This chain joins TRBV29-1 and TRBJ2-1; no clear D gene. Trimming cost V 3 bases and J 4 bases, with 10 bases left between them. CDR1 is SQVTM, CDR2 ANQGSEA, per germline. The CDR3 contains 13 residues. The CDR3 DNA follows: TGCAGCGTTGATCCCCTAGGTTACAATGAGCAGTTCTTC. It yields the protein CSVDPLGYNEQFF.

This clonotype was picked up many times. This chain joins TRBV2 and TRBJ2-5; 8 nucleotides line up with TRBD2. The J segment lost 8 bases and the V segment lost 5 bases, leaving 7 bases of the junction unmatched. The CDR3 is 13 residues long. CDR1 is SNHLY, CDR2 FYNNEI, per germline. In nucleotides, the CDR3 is TGTGCCAGCAGTACGACTAGCGAGGGAACCCAGTACTTC. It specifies CASSTTSEGTQYF.

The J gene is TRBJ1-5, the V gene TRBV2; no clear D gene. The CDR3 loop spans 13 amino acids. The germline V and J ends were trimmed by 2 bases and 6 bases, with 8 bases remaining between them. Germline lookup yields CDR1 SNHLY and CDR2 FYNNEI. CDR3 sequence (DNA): TGTGCCAGCAGTGAAAGGACCACTCAGCCCCAGCATTTT. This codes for CASSERTTQPQHF.

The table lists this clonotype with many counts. The CDR3 region is CASSETAAGVQPQHF. As DNA, the CDR3 is TGTGCCAGCAGTGAAACCGCGGCAGGGGTTCAGCCCCAGCATTTT. The chain carries TRBV6-1 and TRBJ1-5; D perhaps matches TRBD1 (6 bases). V lost 2 bases, J lost 6 bases, and 14 bases lay in between. The CDR3 totals 15 residues. Germline V gene data show CDR1 as MNHNS and CDR2 as SASEGT.

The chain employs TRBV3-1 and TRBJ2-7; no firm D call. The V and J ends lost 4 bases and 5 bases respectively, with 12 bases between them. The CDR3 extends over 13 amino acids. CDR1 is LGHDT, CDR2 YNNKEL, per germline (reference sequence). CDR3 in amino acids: CASSPTFTNEQYF. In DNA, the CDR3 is TGTGCCAGCAGCCCAACCTTCACAAACGAGCAGTACTTC.

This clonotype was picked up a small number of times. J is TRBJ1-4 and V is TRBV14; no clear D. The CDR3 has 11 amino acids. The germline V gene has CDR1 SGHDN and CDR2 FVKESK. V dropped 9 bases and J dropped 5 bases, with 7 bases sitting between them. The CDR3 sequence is CASSVNEKLFF. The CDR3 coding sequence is TGTGCCAGTTCAGTCAATGAAAAACTGTTTTTT.

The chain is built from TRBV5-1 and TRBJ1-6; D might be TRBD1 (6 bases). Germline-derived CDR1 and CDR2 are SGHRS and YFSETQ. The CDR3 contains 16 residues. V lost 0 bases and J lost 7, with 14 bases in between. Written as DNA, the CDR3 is TGCGCCAGCAGCTTGGGATGGACAGCCCTGAATTCACCCCTCCACTTT. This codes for CASSLGWTALNSPLHF.